This TCR beta chain is drawn from a study of blood T cells in healthy people across ages. The CDR3 covers 15 residues. CDR1 is SGDLS, CDR2 YYNGEE, per germline. V was cut by 4 bases and J by 0 bases, with 13 bases left in between. Isolating PBMCs gave at least 7 million of these cells per sample. Through a sample-barcoded 5' primer and a J-beta primer mix, a second PCR was run for 7 to 11 cycles. Unique molecular identifiers of 12 random nucleotides labeled each cDNA. In TCRdb, the 5' RACE reads were re-called with MiXCR into one record per CDR3 protein. The profile shows over 700,000 distinct CDR3 sequences, around a quarter of them singletons. The sample was also linked to a second study, of T cells of mothers and their children. That paper adds: Slightly higher overlap, not significant, was seen in related mother-child pairs than in unrelated pairs.

The sequence came from a boy younger than 18 in good health. V gene TRBV9 combines with J gene TRBJ1-1; possibly TRBD1 for D (6 bases). The sample consisted of blood. DNA of the CDR3: TGTGCCAGCAGCAAGGGGGGGCGCATGAACACTGAAGCTTTCTTT. Protein: CASSKGGRMNTEAFF. Using reference TRBV9 and TRBJ1-1 for the parts outside the CDR3, the full variable domain is DSGVTQTPKHLITATGQRVTLRCSPRSGDLSVYWYQQSLDQGLQFLIQYYNGEERAKGNILERFSAQQFPDLHSELNLSSLELGDSALYFCASSKGGRMNTEAFFGQGTRLTVV.